This T cell receptor beta chain was identified during a study of T cells in Graves' hyperthyroidism and ophthalmopathy. Amplified TCR beta CDR3 regions derived from RNA transcripts. RT-PCR in the first round (using the HTBI primer set) targeted the TCR CDR3. TCRdb processed the multiplex PCR reads anew with MiXCR; each CDR3 protein has one entry. The sample has about 500,000 distinct CDR3 sequences, about 46% seen once. After removal of 6 bases from V and 4 bases from J, the junction contained 14 bases not matched to a gene. CDR1 is DFQATT, CDR2 SNEGSKA, per germline (reference sequence). This CDR3 has 16 residues.

The chain carries TRBV20-1 and TRBJ1-5; 8 bases are a match to TRBD1. This TCR came from an adult woman with Graves' disease, either hyperthyroidism or ophthalmopathy (not recorded which). The sequenced sample was peripheral blood or thyroid tissue (not recorded which). The CDR3 loop is CSASSSQQGGNQPQHF. The DNA for the CDR3 is TGCAGTGCCAGCAGCAGCCAACAGGGGGGAAATCAGCCCCAGCATTTT.